This TCR beta chain came from a study of human T cells and chemical hapten exposure. Trimming pared 6 bases from V and 5 bases from J, leaving 15 bases between. Germline V CDR1 and CDR2: SGHNT, YENEEA. The CDR3 runs to 14 residues. Original methodology: TCR counts had a median of about 99,000 per sample and spanned about 23,224 to 750,000. TCRdb passed the RACE reads through MiXCR, listing each CDR3 protein once. For this entry, the V and J calls and clone size follow TCRdb and not the study's own pipeline. Of about 30,000 distinct CDR3 sequences listed, 5% to 6.5% were seen once; the top ten hold about 6%. The sample's time point: patch test 3, about 24 weeks after DPC sensitization. Treatment specified: therapeutic diphenylcyclopropenone sensitization with weekly scalp DPC. This clonotype has at least ten counts.

This clonotype was obtained from a man in his thirties or forties with alopecia areata. Some clones in this sample may be carry-over from other donors' samples. Specimen: whole blood, collected in connection with sensitization to the hapten diphenylcyclopropenone (DPC). The gene calls are TRBV11-3 and TRBJ2-3; perhaps TRBD2 as D (6 bases). CDR3 amino acids: CASSQHGGVDTQYF. For the CDR3, the DNA is TGTGCCAGCAGTCAACATGGAGGGGTAGATACGCAGTATTTT.